This T cell receptor (beta chain) was retrieved from a study of T cell responses to AZD1222 COVID-19 vaccine. Germline V gives CDR1 SQVTM, CDR2 ANQGSEA. Trimming cost V 4 bases and J 0 bases, with 4 bases left between them. This CDR3 comprises 13 residues. This clone came up once. Sequenced by immunoSEQ multiplex PCR; TCRdb stores in-frame clones only, minus some. The table shows approximately 88,000 clones, with about 90% occurring only once. This chain connects TRBV29-1 to TRBJ2-6; D unclear. This clonotype was obtained from an adult in good health. Specimen: peripheral blood, collected on day 0 of AZD1222 vaccination. Written as DNA, the CDR3 is TGCAGCGTTGCCGTCTCTGGGGCCAACGTCCTGACTTTC. It encodes CSVAVSGANVLTF. Supplemented by reference TRBV29-1 and TRBJ2-6, the full variable domain reads SAVISQKPSRDICQRGTSLTIQCQVDSQVTMMFWYRQQPGQSLTLIATANQGSEATYESGFVIDKFPISRPNLTFSTLTVSNMSPEDSSIYLCSVAVSGANVLTFGAGSRLTVL.